This TCR beta chain was documented in a study of blood T cell repertoires in COVID-19. Study-level information: Samples taken during acute and convalescent COVID-19 were collected in the United States, Italy and Spain. From T cells, B-cell-depleted T cells, or PBMCs came the material, which was cDNA or gDNA.

Original processing methods: Estimation of nucleated cell counts relied on the amplification of reference gene primers. The protocol was immunoSEQ multiplex PCR, while the TCRdb copy is restricted to in-frame clones and leaves out a portion. Clonal size and the V and J genes are those of that table, whereas D and trimming came from the DNA. Here the sample spans around 80,000 clones, about 83% being singletons. The CDR3 covers 15 residues. Germline CDR1 is MNHEY and CDR2 is SVGAGI. V gave up 6 bases and J gave up 1 base; unmatched junction bases: 8. The clonotype originates from a human donor in a cohort sampled during active COVID-19. The chain has TRBV6-5 and TRBJ2-7, with 8 bases aligning to TRBD1. Material for sequencing was peripheral blood. The CDR3 DNA is TGTGCCAGCAGCTCGACCGGGACAGGTTCCTACGAGCAGTACTTC. The encoded protein is CASSSTGTGSYEQYF.